Listed below are T cell receptor beta chains from one sample, sequenced in a study of beta chain features in type 1 diabetes. The data were produced by immunoSEQ multiplex PCR, yet TCRdb's version contains in-frame clones alone and is incomplete. The table includes about 340,000 clones, about a tenth detected once. Material for sequencing was central memory CD4+ T cells from blood. The receptors come from a man between 25 and 39 years old with type 1 diabetes. Both conserved end residues are part of each CDR3. The order of the fields is V gene, CDR3 protein.

TRBV27 CASRTTGGGRETQYF
TRBV6-1 CASTDRERYQPQHF
TRBV25-1 CASSAGGLPYGYTF
TRBV14 CASSGTGGSEQFF
TRBV7-8 CASSLVVRQGGNQPQHF
TRBV9 CASSARGGTDTQYF
TRBV11-2 CASSLAGNNEQFF
TRBV5-1 CASSLGAGSQETQYF
TRBV7-2 CASSPGDSAGEEQYF
TRBV9 CASSEGLAGYNEQFF
TRBV28 CASSRGFGNEQFF
TRBV6-5 CASSYSRGSKGTEAFF
TRBV28 CASRTGRDEQYF
TRBV7-2 CASSSGQGLYNQPQHF
TRBV7-2 CASSGDRAGQPQHF
TRBV7-9 CASSPAYEQYF
TRBV19 CASRTGEGYTF
TRBV28 CASSTRTGDSPLHF
TRBV29-1 CSVVDSHTDTQYF
TRBV4-1 CASSGTGPSEQYF
TRBV11-2 CASSTGQGTNEKLFF
TRBV6-5 CASSYGGGSYEQYF
TRBV7-8 CASSLYNEQYF
TRBV7-2 CASSKQTGVQETQYF
TRBV6-5 CASSYGSGQDYEQYF
TRBV6-5 CASSPHLSGANVLTF
TRBV23-1 CASSQRIRVAGELFF
TRBV25-1 CASSERDRGTGELFF
TRBV6-5 CASSGLYGYTF
TRBV7-7 CASSPWGLETQYF
TRBV6-5 CASRPGVPTDTQYF
TRBV7-9 CASSLGQGSYGYTF
TRBV25-1 CASRTVGPRDTQYF